This TCR beta chain was observed in a study of CD8+ T cells in alopecia areata. Study conclusions and caveats: Lesional scalp exceeded normal scalp in clonality, especially in alopecia totalis/universalis. Scalp repertoires also include resident alphabeta T cells from normal skin.

Trimming removed 5 bases from V and 3 bases from J, with 11 bases in between. In germline, CDR1 is SQVTM, CDR2 ANQGSEA. The CDR3 runs to 13 residues. This clone was counted a single time. Antigen specificity is unknown. RNA extraction was followed by reverse transcription into cDNA, which acted as the sequencing template. The method was immunoSEQ multiplex PCR; TCRdb's version includes in-frame clones alone and lacks a portion of them. The sample comprises 150,000 to 200,000 clones, about 54% of which are singletons, and over 4% rests with the top ten. The chain uses TRBV29-1 and TRBJ1-5; unclear D gene. The TCR sequence derives from a human donor in good health. Sequencing was performed on CD4+ T cells sorted from blood. The CDR3 sequence: CSVTDGLNQPQHF. Here the CDR3 DNA reads TGCAGCGTTACGGACGGTCTCAATCAGCCCCAGCATTTT.